This T cell receptor (beta chain) was sequenced for a study of blood T cells in healthy people across ages. The junction had 5 bases not matched to a gene; V was cut back by 6 bases and J by 4 bases. The CDR3 length is 13 residues. Per the germline V gene, CDR1 is MNHEY and CDR2 is SVGAGI. Comment on this clonotype: Its antigen remains unknown.

A second roughly 6 to 12 cycle PCR used barcoded and J-beta primers. One entry per CDR3 protein results from TCRdb running MiXCR on the 5' RACE reads. The table lists 1.5 million to 2 million distinct CDR3 sequences, just under 50% of them singletons. Findings and limits, study-wide: The unknown donor CMV status may have confounded expanded clonotype changes.

The clonotype comes from a woman between 40 and 55 years old in good health. The source material was blood. This rearrangement joins TRBV6-5 to TRBJ1-2; 7 bases are shared with TRBD1. CDR3 bases: TGTGCCAGCAGGTCCGACAGGGCCTATGGCTACACCTTC. As protein: CASRSDRAYGYTF.